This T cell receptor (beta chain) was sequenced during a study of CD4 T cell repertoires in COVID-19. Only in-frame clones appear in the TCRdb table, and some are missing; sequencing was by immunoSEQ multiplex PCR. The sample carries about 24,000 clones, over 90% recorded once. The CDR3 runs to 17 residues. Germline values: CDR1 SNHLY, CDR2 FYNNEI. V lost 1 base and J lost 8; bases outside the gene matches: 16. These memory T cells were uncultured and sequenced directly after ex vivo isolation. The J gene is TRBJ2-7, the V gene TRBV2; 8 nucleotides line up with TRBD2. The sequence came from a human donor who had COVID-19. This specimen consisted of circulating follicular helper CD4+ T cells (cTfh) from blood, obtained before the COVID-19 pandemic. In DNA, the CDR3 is TGTGCCAGCAGTGAAGGAGTTTGGCGGGAGGAACTGGCCCAGCAGTACTTC. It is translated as CASSEGVWREELAQQYF.